The following is a TCR beta chain sequence with its context. Per the study methods: The number of TCRs in each sample had a median of approximately 93,000 and spanned roughly 20,000 to 750,000. MiXCR, run by TCRdb on the RACE reads, gives a single entry per CDR3 protein. The V and J calls were determined by TCRdb, not by the authors. The repertoire holds approximately 82,000 distinct CDR3 sequences, with 6.6% as singletons. The sample originates from a study of human T cells and chemical hapten exposure. Stated time point: patch test 2, 6 weeks after DPC sensitization. Treatment specified: therapeutic diphenylcyclopropenone sensitization with weekly scalp DPC. Germline V CDR1 and CDR2: SQVTM, ANQGSEA. Trimming pared 7 bases from V and 3 bases from J, leaving 9 bases between. CDR3 length: 11 amino acids.

The chain is built from TRBV29-1 and TRBJ1-2; possibly TRBD1 for D (5 bases). This receptor was identified in a woman younger than 45 with alopecia areata. Some clones in this sample may be carry-over from other donors' samples. Sequencing was performed on whole blood, taken in connection with sensitization to the hapten diphenylcyclopropenone (DPC). The DNA of the CDR3 is TGCAGCGGTGGGACTGACTATGGCTACACCTTC. Translated: CSGGTDYGYTF.